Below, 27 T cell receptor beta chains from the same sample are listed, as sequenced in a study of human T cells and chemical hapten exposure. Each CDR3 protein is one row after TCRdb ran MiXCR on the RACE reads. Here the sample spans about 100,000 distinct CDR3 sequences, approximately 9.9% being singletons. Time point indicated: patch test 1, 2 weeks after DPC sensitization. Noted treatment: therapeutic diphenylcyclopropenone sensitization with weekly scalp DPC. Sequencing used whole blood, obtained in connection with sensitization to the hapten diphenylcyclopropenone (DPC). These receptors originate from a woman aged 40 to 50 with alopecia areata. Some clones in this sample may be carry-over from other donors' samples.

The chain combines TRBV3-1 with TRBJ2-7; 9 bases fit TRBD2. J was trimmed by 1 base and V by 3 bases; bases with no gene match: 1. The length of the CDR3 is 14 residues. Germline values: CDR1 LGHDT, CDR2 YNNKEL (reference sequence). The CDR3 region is CASSQRGGSYEQYF. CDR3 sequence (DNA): TGTGCCAGCAGCCAGCGGGGGGGTTCCTACGAGCAGTACTTC.

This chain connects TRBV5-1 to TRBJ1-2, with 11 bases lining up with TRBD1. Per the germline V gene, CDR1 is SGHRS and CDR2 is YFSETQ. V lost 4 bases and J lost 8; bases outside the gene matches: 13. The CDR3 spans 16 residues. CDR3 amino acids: CASSPPGTGGLTGYTF. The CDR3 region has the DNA TGCGCCAGCAGCCCGCCCGGGACAGGGGGTCTCACCGGCTACACCTTC.

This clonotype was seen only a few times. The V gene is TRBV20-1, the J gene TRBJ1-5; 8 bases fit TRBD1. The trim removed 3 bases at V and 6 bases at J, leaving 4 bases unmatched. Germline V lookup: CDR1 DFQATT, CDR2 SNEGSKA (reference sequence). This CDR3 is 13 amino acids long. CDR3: CSARGTGPQPQHF. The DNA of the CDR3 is TGCAGTGCTAGGGGGACAGGCCCTCAGCCCCAGCATTTT.

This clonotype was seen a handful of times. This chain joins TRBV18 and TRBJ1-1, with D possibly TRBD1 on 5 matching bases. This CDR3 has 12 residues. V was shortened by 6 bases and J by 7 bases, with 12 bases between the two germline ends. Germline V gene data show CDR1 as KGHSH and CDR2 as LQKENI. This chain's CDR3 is CASSLGDGEAFF. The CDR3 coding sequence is TGTGCCAGCTCGCTTGGGGACGGTGAAGCTTTCTTT.

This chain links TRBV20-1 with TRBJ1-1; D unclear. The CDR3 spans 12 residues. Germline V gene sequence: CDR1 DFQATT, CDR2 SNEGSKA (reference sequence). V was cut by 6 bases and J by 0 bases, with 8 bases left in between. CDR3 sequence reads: CSARPVNTEAFF. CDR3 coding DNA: TGCAGTGCCCGTCCGGTGAACACTGAAGCTTTCTTT.

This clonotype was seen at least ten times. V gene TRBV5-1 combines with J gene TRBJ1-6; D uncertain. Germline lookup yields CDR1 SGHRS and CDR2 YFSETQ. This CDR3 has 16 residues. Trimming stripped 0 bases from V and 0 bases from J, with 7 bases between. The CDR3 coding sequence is TGCGCCAGCAGCTTGGACTCGAGCTCCTATAATTCACCCCTCCACTTT. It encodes CASSLDSSSYNSPLHF.

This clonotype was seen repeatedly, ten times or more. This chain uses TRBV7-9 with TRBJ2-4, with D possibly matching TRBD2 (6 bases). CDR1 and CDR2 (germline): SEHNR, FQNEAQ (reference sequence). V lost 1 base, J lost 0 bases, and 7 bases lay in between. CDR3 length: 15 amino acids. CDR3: CASSLGGVAKNIQYF. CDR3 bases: TGTGCCAGCAGCTTAGGCGGGGTAGCCAAAAACATTCAGTACTTC.

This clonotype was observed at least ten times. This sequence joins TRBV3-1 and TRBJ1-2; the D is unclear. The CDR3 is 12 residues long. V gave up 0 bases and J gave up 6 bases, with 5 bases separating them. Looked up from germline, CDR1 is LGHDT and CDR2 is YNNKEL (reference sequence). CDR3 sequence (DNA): TGTGCCAGCAGCCAAGACACGAATGGCTACACCTTC. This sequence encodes CASSQDTNGYTF. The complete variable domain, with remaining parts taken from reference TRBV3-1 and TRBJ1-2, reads DTAVSQTPKYLVTQMGNDKSIKCEQNLGHDTMYWYKQDSKKFLKIMFSYNNKELIINETVPNRFSPKSPDKAHLNLHINSLELGDSAVYFCASSQDTNGYTFGSGTRLTVV.

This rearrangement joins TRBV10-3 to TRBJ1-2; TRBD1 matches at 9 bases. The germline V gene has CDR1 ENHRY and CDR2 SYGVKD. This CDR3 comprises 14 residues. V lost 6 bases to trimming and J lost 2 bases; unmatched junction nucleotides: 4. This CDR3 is CAIRGQGMNYGYTF. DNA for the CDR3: TGTGCCATCAGAGGACAGGGGATGAACTATGGCTACACCTTC.

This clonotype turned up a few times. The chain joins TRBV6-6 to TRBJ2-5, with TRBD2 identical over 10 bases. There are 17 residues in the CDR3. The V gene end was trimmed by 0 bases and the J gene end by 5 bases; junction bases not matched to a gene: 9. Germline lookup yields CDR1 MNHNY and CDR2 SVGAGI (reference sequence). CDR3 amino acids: CASSYSFGSGGLETQYF. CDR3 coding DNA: TGTGCCAGCAGTTACTCGTTCGGTAGCGGGGGGTTGGAGACCCAGTACTTC.

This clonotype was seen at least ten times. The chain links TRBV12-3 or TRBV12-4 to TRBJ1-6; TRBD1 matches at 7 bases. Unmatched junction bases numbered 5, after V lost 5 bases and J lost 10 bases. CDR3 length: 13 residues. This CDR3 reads CASSPTGSSPLHF. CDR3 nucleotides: TGTGCCAGCAGTCCGACAGGGAGCTCACCCCTCCACTTT.

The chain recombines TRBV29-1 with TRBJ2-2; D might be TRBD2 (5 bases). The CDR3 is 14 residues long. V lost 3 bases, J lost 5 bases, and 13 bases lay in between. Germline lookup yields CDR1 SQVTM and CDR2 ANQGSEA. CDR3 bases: TGCAGCGTTGATTCGGTAGGGAGTACCGGGGAGCTGTTTTTT. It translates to CSVDSVGSTGELFF.

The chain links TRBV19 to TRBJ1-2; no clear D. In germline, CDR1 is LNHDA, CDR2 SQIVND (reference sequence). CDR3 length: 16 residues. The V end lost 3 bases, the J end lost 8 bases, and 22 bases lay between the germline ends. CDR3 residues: CASSMARLREPYGYTF. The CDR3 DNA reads TGTGCCAGTAGTATGGCCCGTTTGAGGGAACCCTACGGCTACACCTTC.

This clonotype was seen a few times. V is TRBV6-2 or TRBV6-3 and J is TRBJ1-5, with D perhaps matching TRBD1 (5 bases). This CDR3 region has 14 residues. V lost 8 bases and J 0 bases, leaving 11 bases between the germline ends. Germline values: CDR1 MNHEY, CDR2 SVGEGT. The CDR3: CASRRDVSNQPQHF. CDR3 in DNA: TGTGCCAGCCGCCGGGACGTTAGCAATCAGCCCCAGCATTTT.

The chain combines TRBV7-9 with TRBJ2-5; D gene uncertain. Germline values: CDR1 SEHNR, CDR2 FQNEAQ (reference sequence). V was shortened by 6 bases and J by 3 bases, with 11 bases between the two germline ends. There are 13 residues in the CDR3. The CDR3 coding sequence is TGTGCCAGCAGTCCCAATGGGGAAGAGACCCAGTACTTC. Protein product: CASSPNGEETQYF.

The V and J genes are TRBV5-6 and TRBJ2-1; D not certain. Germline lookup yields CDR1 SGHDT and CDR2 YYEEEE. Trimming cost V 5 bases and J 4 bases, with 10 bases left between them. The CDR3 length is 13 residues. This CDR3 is CASSRVTYNEQFF. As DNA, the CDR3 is TGTGCCAGCAGTCGAGTGACTTACAATGAGCAGTTCTTC.

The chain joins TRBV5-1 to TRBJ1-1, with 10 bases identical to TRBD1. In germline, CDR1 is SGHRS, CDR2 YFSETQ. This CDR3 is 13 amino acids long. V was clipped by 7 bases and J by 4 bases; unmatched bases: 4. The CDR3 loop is CASGQGVSTEAFF. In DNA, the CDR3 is TGCGCCAGCGGACAGGGGGTGAGCACTGAAGCTTTCTTT.

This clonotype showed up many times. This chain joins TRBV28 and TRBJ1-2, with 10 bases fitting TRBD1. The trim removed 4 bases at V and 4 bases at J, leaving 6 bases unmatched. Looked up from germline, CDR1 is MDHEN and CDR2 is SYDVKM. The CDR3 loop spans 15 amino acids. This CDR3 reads CASSSPRTGGYGYTF. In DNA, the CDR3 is TGTGCCAGCAGTTCCCCCCGGACAGGGGGCTATGGCTACACCTTC.

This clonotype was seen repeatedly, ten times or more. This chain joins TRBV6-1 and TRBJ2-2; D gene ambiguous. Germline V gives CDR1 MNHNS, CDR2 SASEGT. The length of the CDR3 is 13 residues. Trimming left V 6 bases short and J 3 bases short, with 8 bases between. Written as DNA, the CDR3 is TGTGCCAGCAGAGACCGGGACACCGGGGAGCTGTTTTTT. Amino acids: CASRDRDTGELFF.

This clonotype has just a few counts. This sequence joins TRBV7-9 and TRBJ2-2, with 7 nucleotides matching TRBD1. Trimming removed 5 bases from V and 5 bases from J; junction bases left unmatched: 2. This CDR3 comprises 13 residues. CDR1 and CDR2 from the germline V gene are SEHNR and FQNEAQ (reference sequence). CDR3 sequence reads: CASSPDRTGELFF. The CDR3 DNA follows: TGTGCCAGCAGCCCGGACAGGACCGGGGAGCTGTTTTTT.

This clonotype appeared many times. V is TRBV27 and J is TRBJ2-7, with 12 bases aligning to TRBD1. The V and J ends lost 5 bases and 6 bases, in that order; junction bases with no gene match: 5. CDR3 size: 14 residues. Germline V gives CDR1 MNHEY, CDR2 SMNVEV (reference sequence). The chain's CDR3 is CASSAGQGAGEQYF. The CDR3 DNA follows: TGTGCCAGCAGTGCGGGACAGGGGGCTGGCGAGCAGTACTTC.

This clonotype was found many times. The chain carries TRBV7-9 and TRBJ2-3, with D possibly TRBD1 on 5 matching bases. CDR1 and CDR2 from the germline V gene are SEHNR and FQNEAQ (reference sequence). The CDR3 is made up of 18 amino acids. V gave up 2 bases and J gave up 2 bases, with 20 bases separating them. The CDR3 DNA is TGTGCCAGCAGCTTATGGCGAAGTGACAGACAAGTCACAGATACGCAGTATTTT. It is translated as CASSLWRSDRQVTDTQYF.

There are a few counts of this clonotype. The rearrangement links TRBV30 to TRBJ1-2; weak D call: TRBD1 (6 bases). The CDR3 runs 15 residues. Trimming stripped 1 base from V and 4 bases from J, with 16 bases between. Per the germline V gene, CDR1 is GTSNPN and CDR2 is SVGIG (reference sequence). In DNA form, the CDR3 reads TGTGCCTGGAGTGGGTTGACGACAGGTTCCTATGGCTACACCTTC. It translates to CAWSGLTTGSYGYTF. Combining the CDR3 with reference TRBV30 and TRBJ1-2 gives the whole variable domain SQTIHQWPATLVQPVGSPLSLECTVEGTSNPNLYWYRQAAGRGLQLLFYSVGIGQISSEVPQNLSASRPQDRQFILSSKKLLLSDSGFYLCAWSGLTTGSYGYTFGSGTRLTVV.

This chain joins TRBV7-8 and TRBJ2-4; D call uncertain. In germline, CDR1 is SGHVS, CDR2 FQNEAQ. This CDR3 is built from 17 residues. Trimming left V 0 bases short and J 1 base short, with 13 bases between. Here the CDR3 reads CASSLARLLGAKNIQYF. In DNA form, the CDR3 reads TGTGCCAGCAGCTTAGCCCGACTGCTTGGGGCCAAAAACATTCAGTACTTC.

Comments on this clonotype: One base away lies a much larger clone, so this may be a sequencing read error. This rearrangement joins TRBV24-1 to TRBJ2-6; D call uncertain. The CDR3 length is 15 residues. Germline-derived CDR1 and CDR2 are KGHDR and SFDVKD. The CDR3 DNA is TGTGTCACCAGTGAGATCCGGGCTGGGGCCAACGTCCTGACTTTC. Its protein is CVTSEIRAGANVLTF.

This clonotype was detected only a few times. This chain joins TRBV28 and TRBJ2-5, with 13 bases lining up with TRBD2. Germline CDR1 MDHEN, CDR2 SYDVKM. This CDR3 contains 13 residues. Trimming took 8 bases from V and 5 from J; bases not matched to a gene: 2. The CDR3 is CASGLAGVETQYF. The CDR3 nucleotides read TGTGCCAGCGGACTAGCGGGAGTTGAGACCCAGTACTTC.

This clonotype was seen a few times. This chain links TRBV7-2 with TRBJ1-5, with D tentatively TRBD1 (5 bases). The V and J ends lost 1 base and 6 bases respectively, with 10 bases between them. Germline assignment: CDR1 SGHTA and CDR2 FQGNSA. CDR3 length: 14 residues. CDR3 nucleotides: TGTGCCAGCAGCTTAGACGGTCAGGGTCAGCCCCAGCATTTT. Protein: CASSLDGQGQPQHF.